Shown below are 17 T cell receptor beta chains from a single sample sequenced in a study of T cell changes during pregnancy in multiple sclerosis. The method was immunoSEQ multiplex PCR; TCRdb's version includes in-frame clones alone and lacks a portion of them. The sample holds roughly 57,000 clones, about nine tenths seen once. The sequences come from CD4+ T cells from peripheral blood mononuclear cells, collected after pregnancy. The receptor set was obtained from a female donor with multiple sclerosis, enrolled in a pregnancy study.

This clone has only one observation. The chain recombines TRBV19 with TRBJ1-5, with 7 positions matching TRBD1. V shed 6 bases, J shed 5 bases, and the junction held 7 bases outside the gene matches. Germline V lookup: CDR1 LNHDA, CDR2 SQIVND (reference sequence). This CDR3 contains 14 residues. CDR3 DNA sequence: TGTGCCAGTAGCGTACAGGGGTCCTATCAGCCCCAGCATTTT. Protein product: CASSVQGSYQPQHF.

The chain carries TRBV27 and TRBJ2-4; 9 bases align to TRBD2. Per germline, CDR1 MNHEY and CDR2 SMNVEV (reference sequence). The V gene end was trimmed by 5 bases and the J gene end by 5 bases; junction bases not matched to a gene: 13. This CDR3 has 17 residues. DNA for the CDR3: TGTGCCAGCAGTCCGGGACTAGCCCAACGGGGCCAAAACATTCAGTACTTC. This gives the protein CASSPGLAQRGQNIQYF.

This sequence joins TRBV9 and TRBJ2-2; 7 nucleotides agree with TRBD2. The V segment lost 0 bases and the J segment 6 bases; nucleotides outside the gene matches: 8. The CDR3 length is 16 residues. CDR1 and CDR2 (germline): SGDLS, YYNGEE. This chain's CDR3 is CASSVGGRDAAGELFF. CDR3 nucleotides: TGTGCCAGCAGCGTAGGTGGGAGGGATGCGGCCGGGGAGCTGTTTTTT.

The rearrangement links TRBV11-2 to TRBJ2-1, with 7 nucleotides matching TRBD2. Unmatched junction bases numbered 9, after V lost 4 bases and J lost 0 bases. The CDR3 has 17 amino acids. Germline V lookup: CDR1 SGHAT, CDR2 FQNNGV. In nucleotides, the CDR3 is TGTGCCAGCAGCTCCCGCGGGGGTGGGAGCTCCTACAATGAGCAGTTCTTC. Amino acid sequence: CASSSRGGGSSYNEQFF.

The CDR3: CASSLLGQGGTEAFF. The CDR3, as DNA: TGTGCCAGCAGCTTACTAGGGCAGGGTGGCACTGAAGCTTTCTTT. The chain joins TRBV7-3 to TRBJ1-1, with a tentative D call TRBD1 (5 bases). Germline lookup yields CDR1 SGHTA and CDR2 FQGTGA. The CDR3 contains 15 residues. Between the trimmed V and J ends, which lost 2 bases and 4 bases, there was a span of 14 bases.

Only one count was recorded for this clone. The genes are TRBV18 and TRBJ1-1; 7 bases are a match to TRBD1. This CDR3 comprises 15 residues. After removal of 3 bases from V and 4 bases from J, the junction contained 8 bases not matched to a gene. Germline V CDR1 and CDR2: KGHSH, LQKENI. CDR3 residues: CASSPSTGMSTEAFF. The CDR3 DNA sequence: TGTGCCAGCTCACCCTCGACAGGGATGAGCACTGAAGCTTTCTTT.

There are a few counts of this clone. As DNA, the CDR3 is TGTGCCAGCAGCGTAGCTTGGACAGGGTCACCCCTCCACTTT. Its translation: CASSVAWTGSPLHF. V and J are TRBV9 and TRBJ1-6, with TRBD1 matching 8 bases. The germline CDR1 and CDR2 sequences are SGDLS and YYNGEE. This CDR3 has 14 amino acids. The ends lost 0 bases at V and 10 bases at J; junction bases unmatched: 3.

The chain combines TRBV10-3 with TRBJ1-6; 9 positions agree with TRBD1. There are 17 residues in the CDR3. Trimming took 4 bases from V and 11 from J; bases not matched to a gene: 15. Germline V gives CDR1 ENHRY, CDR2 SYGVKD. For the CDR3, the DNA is TGTGCCATCAGTGTGTTGAGGGTTGGGACAGGGAAACCACCCCTCCACTTT. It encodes CAISVLRVGTGKPPLHF.

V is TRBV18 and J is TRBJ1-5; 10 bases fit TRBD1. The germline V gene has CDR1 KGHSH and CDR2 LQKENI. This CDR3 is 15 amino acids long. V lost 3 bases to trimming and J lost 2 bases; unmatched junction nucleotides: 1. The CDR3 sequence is CASSPGTGGNQPQHF. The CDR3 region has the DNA TGTGCCAGCTCACCTGGGACAGGGGGCAATCAGCCCCAGCATTTT.

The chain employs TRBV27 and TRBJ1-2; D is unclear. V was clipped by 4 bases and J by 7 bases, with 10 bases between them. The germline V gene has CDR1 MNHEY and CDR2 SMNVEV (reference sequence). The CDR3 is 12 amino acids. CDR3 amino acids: CASSSLLGGYTF. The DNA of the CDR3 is TGTGCCAGCAGTTCCCTTCTCGGTGGCTACACCTTC.

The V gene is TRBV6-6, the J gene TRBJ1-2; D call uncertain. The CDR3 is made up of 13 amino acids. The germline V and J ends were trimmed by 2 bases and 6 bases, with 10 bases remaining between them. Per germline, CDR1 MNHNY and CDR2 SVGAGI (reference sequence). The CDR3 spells CASSYGGGNGYTF. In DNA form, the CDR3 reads TGTGCCAGCAGTTACGGAGGAGGGAATGGCTACACCTTC.

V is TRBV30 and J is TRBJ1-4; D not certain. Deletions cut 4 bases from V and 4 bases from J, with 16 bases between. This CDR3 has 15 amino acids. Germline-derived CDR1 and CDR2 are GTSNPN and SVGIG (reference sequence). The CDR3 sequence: CAWIFGSRFNEKLFF. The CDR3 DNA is TGTGCCTGGATATTTGGGAGCCGTTTTAATGAAAAACTGTTTTTT.

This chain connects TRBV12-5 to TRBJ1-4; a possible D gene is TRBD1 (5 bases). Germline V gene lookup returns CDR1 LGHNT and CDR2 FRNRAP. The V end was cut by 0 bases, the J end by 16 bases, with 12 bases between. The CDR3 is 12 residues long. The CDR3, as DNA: TGTGCTAGTGGTTTGGTAGCAGGGCCTCCGTTTTTT. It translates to CASGLVAGPPFF.

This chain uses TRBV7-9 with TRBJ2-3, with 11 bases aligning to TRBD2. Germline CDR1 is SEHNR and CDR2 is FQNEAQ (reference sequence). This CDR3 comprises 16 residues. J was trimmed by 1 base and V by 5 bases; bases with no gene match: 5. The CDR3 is CASSRNSGGGTDTQYF. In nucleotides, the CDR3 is TGTGCCAGCAGCCGGAATAGCGGGGGGGGCACAGATACGCAGTATTTT.

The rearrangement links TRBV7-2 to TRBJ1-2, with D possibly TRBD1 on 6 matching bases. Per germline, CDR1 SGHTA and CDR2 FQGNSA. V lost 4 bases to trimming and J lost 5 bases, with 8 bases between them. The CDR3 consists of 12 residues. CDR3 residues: CASSSQGYGYTF. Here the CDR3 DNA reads TGTGCCAGCAGCTCTCAGGGGTATGGCTACACCTTC. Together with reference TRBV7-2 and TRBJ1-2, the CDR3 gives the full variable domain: GAGVSQSPSNKVTEKGKDVELRCDPISGHTALYWYRQSLGQGLEFLIYFQGNSAPDKSGLPSDRFSAERTGGSVSTLTIQRTQQEDSAVYLCASSSQGYGYTFGSGTRLTVV.

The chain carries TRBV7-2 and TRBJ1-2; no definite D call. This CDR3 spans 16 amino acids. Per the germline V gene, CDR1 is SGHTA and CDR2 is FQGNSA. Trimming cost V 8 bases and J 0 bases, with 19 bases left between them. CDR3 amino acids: CASAYIRRATNYGYTF. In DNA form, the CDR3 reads TGTGCCAGCGCTTACATAAGGAGGGCTACTAACTATGGCTACACCTTC.

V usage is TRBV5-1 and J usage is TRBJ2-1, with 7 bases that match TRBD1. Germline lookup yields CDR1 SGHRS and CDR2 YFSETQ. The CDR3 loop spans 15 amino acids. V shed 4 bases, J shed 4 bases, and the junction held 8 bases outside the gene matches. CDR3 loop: CASSPPRDSYNEQFF. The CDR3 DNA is TGCGCCAGCAGCCCCCCCCGGGACAGTTACAATGAGCAGTTCTTC.